Many counts were recorded for the clone carrying this TCR beta chain. As yet, its antigen is unknown. The data were taken from a study of T cells in Graves' hyperthyroidism and ophthalmopathy. V was clipped by 4 bases and J by 2 bases; unmatched bases: 5. The CDR3 loop spans 16 amino acids. The germline V gene has CDR1 SGHAT and CDR2 FQNNGV. Study-wide results and limits: Most thyroid clonotypes that were expanded above 0.001 also turned up in blood.

Authors of the study amplified TCR beta CDR3 regions from RNA transcripts. When the TCR CDR3 underwent first-round RT-PCR, the HTBI primer set was used. TCRdb re-derived calls from the multiplex PCR reads in MiXCR, one entry per CDR3 protein. Of about 740,000 distinct CDR3 sequences in the sample, 13% to 15% were seen once. This chain joins TRBV11-2 and TRBJ2-3, with 11 positions matching TRBD2. The sample taken for sequencing was blood. This TCR was sampled from a woman between 18 and 30 years old with Graves' hyperthyroidism. CDR3 DNA sequence: TGTGCCAGCAGCTCTAATAGCGGGGGGGTCACAGATACGCAGTATTTT. Its translation: CASSSNSGGVTDTQYF.